Each of the 21 T cell receptor beta chains below was sequenced from the same sample in a study of tumor T cells in aggressive B-cell lymphoma. Repertoires were generated with immunoSEQ multiplex PCR, while TCRdb's copy carries only in-frame clones and drops some. Altogether about 9,900 clones are present, roughly 85% being singletons, with the ten largest covering around 4.5%. The sequenced sample consisted of tumor tissue. The receptors stem from an adult with diffuse large B cell lymphoma.

With respect to this clone: At one end, the junction sequence differs from germline, possibly due to a read error. The V gene is TRBV7-2, the J gene TRBJ2-1; 10 bases match TRBD2. Germline CDR1 SGHTA, CDR2 FQGNSA. The CDR3 is 17 amino acids. CDR3 protein: CASSLALAGASHNEQFF. Written as DNA, the CDR3 is TGTGCCAGCAGCTTAGCGCTAGCGGGAGCCTCCCACAATGAGCAGTTCTTC.

The chain has TRBV19 and TRBJ2-7; 9 bases are shared with TRBD1. The CDR3 consists of 15 residues. Losses at the gene ends were 1 base for V and 3 bases for J; bases not matched to a gene: 4. In germline, CDR1 is LNHDA, CDR2 SQIVND (reference sequence). The CDR3 DNA follows: TGTGCCAGTAGTATAGGATGGGACAGGGTCTACGAGCAGTACTTC. It is translated as CASSIGWDRVYEQYF.

The chain links TRBV5-1 to TRBJ2-3; D not resolved. V was pared by 2 bases and J by 3 bases, with 7 bases between. This CDR3 region has 13 residues. Looked up from germline, CDR1 is SGHRS and CDR2 is YFSETQ. The CDR3 region has the DNA TGCGCCAGCAGCTTAGCAGGAACAGATACGCAGTATTTT. Protein product: CASSLAGTDTQYF.

This sequence joins TRBV9 and TRBJ1-5, with TRBD1 identical over 8 bases. Germline values: CDR1 SGDLS, CDR2 YYNGEE. This CDR3 spans 15 amino acids. V shed 4 bases, J shed 2 bases, and the junction held 5 bases outside the gene matches. This chain's CDR3 is CASSTDRGGNQPQHF. The CDR3, as DNA: TGTGCCAGCAGCACAGACAGGGGCGGCAATCAGCCCCAGCATTTT.

In DNA, the CDR3 is TGTGCCAGCACCCAGGGCTATGGCTACACCTTC. Its translation: CASTQGYGYTF. V is TRBV7-2 and J is TRBJ1-2; possibly TRBD1 for D (5 bases). V lost 7 bases and J 4 bases, leaving 7 bases between the germline ends. This CDR3 comprises 11 residues. Germline V CDR1 and CDR2: SGHTA, FQGNSA.

The rearrangement links TRBV6-5 to TRBJ2-2; D gene uncertain. The CDR3 length is 14 residues. The V and J ends lost 0 bases and 7 bases respectively, with 9 bases between them. Germline CDR1 MNHEY, CDR2 SVGAGI. The CDR3 region has the DNA TGTGCCAGCAGTTACTCTAACGGTGGCGGGGAGCTGTTTTTT. Its protein is CASSYSNGGGELFF.

The rearrangement joins TRBV5-1 to TRBJ2-3; D might be TRBD2 (6 bases). The length of the CDR3 is 14 residues. Germline V gene data show CDR1 as SGHRS and CDR2 as YFSETQ. V was clipped by 4 bases and J by 5 bases, with 14 bases between them. CDR3 nucleotide sequence: TGCGCCAGCAGCCCCGGGGGTAGCGTAGATACGCAGTATTTT. This sequence encodes CASSPGGSVDTQYF.

J is TRBJ2-7 and V is TRBV14, with D possibly being TRBD1 (5 bases). The CDR3 runs 11 residues. The germline gives CDR1 SGHDN, CDR2 FVKESK. V was pared by 4 bases and J by 9 bases, with 10 bases between. The DNA for the CDR3 is TGTGCCAGCAGCCCGGGTAGGGGGCAGTACTTC. This sequence encodes CASSPGRGQYF. Variable domain in full (rest from reference TRBV14 and TRBJ2-7): EAGVTQFPSHSVIEKGQTVTLRCDPISGHDNLYWYRRVMGKEIKFLLHFVKESKQDESGMPNNRFLAERTGGTYSTLKVQPAELEDSGVYFCASSPGRGQYFGPGTRLTVT.

The V gene is TRBV27, the J gene TRBJ2-2, with 7 bases matching TRBD2. In germline, CDR1 is MNHEY, CDR2 SMNVEV (reference sequence). With V trimmed by 7 bases and J by 5 bases, 10 bases remained unmatched. The CDR3 spans 15 residues. The CDR3 DNA sequence: TGTGCCAGCAAGTCGGGGGAGGGCCGGACCGGGGAGCTGTTTTTT. Translating gives CASKSGEGRTGELFF.

This clone was counted between two and nine times. The rearrangement uses TRBV1 and TRBJ2-2; the table calls TRBD2, which could not be checked here. TRBV1 is labeled a pseudogene. CDR3 size: 15 residues. The CDR3 loop is CTSSQVLARHRGAVF. CDR3 in DNA: TGCACCAGCAGCCAAGTCCTAGCCAGGCACCGGGGAGCTGTTTTT.

The rearrangement joins TRBV5-1 to TRBJ2-7; 9 bases are shared with TRBD1. Germline lookup yields CDR1 SGHRS and CDR2 YFSETQ. The junction had 11 bases not matched to a gene; V was cut back by 4 bases and J by 3 bases. The CDR3 spans 16 residues. The CDR3: CASSPGDRELYYEQYF. The DNA for the CDR3 is TGCGCCAGCAGCCCGGGGGACAGGGAACTATACTACGAGCAGTACTTC.

The chain uses TRBV19 and TRBJ2-3; D is possibly TRBD2 (6 bases). The CDR3 spans 15 residues. V was trimmed by 3 bases and J by 6 bases, leaving 16 bases between them. The germline V gene has CDR1 LNHDA and CDR2 SQIVND (reference sequence). The CDR3 DNA reads as TGTGCCAGTAGTATCGCGGGAACCCGGGGGGATACGCAGTATTTT. Amino acid sequence: CASSIAGTRGDTQYF.

The rearrangement uses TRBV9 and TRBJ2-7; 10 positions match TRBD1. V was clipped by 7 bases and J by 7 bases; unmatched bases: 8. This CDR3 has 13 amino acids. The germline CDR1 and CDR2 sequences are SGDLS and YYNGEE. CDR3 sequence (DNA): TGTGCCAGCTCCGGGACAGGGGAAGGAGAGCAGTACTTC. Encoded protein: CASSGTGEGEQYF. Supplemented by reference TRBV9 and TRBJ2-7, the full variable domain reads DSGVTQTPKHLITATGQRVTLRCSPRSGDLSVYWYQQSLDQGLQFLIQYYNGEERAKGNILERFSAQQFPDLHSELNLSSLELGDSALYFCASSGTGEGEQYFGPGTRLTVT.

The chain recombines TRBV9 with TRBJ2-7, with a tentative D call TRBD2 (5 bases). This CDR3 spans 14 amino acids. Trimming removed 0 bases at V and 6 bases at J, with 13 bases between. The V gene's germline CDR1 is SGDLS and CDR2 YYNGEE. The CDR3 reads CASSVEPGLPEQYF. DNA of the CDR3: TGTGCCAGCAGCGTAGAACCCGGACTCCCCGAGCAGTACTTC.

The rearrangement joins TRBV14 to TRBJ2-1; 9 bases are a match to TRBD2. V was pared by 4 bases and J by 8 bases, with 9 bases of the junction left unmatched. CDR1 and CDR2 (germline): SGHDN, FVKESK. CDR3 length equals 15 residues. CDR3 loop: CASSPFRERGDEQFF. The CDR3 nucleotides read TGTGCCAGCAGCCCATTCAGGGAGCGGGGGGATGAGCAGTTCTTC.

The J gene is TRBJ2-2, the V gene TRBV18, with D tentatively TRBD1 (5 bases). The CDR3 runs 14 residues. The germline gives CDR1 KGHSH, CDR2 LQKENI. V dropped 2 bases and J dropped 7 bases, with 11 bases sitting between them. CDR3 in DNA: TGTGCCAGCTCACCAATGGACACACGCGGGGAGCTGTTTTTT. Translating gives CASSPMDTRGELFF.

The chain couples TRBV19 to TRBJ2-2; 7 bases line up with TRBD2. V lost 3 bases, J lost 5 bases, and 6 bases stayed unmatched. Germline V gene sequence: CDR1 LNHDA, CDR2 SQIVND (reference sequence). The CDR3 is 15 residues long. The CDR3 DNA follows: TGTGCCAGTAGTATTGGGGCGGGAGTTACCGGGGAGCTGTTTTTT. Its translation: CASSIGAGVTGELFF.

The J gene is TRBJ2-6, the V gene TRBV2; D is perhaps TRBD1 (6 bases). From germline, CDR1 is SNHLY and CDR2 FYNNEI. Trimming cost V 9 bases and J 13 bases, with 16 bases left between them. The CDR3 covers 12 residues. The CDR3 DNA follows: TGTGCCAGTCTCGGTCAGGGGAAGGTCCTGACTTTC. This sequence encodes CASLGQGKVLTF.

This chain joins TRBV19 and TRBJ2-1; 9 bases match TRBD2. Germline V lookup: CDR1 LNHDA, CDR2 SQIVND (reference sequence). The length of the CDR3 is 18 residues. The trim removed 8 bases at V and 0 bases at J, leaving 14 bases unmatched. The CDR3 sequence: CASPLASGRSVSYNEQFF. CDR3 bases: TGTGCCAGTCCCCTGGCCAGCGGGAGGTCCGTCTCCTACAATGAGCAGTTCTTC.

The chain has TRBV15 and TRBJ1-1, with D tentatively TRBD1 (5 bases). CDR1 and CDR2 from the germline V gene are LNHNV and YYDKDF (reference sequence). The ends were cut back, 0 bases at V and 4 bases at J, with 6 bases in the middle. The CDR3 is 13 amino acids. This chain's CDR3 is CATSRDRGTEAFF. CDR3 nucleotide sequence: TGTGCCACCAGCAGAGATAGGGGCACTGAAGCTTTCTTT.

V and J are TRBV6-6 and TRBJ2-2; D is perhaps TRBD2 (5 bases). The CDR3 spans 15 residues. Germline V gene data show CDR1 as MNHNY and CDR2 as SVGAGI (reference sequence). With 10 bases removed from V and 1 base from J, the gap between germline ends came to 16 bases. The CDR3 loop is CAILVETLNTGELFF. The CDR3, as DNA: TGTGCCATACTAGTAGAGACACTGAACACCGGGGAGCTGTTTTTT.